This TCR beta chain derives from a study of shared clonotypes between healthy human individuals. Across the whole study: Serving as donors were two women and three men, whose ages spanned 18 to 49. Each donor's CD8 memory used one plate, CD8 naive two, each CD4 subset three.

Assay used: immunoSEQ multiplex PCR; TCRdb lists only in-frame clones, some missing. This table has 2 million to 2.5 million clones, approximately 94% appearing once. CDR1 and CDR2 from the germline V gene are GTSNPN and SVGIG (reference sequence). The CDR3 is made up of 11 amino acids. With 7 bases clipped from V and 8 bases from J, the junction kept 6 bases outside the gene matches. Details on this clone: Its specificity is not known.

The authors divided CD4+ cells into CD45RA+ naive and CD45RA-negative memory subsets. Points from the study as a whole: Represented diversity, genetic and exposure-history alike, was limited by few donors.

Sequencing input: naive CD4+ T cells sorted from blood. Sample subset: CD45RA+ positively selected. The sequence was collected from a man aged 18-30 years in good health. This chain joins TRBV30 and TRBJ1-1; 8 bases agree with TRBD1. CDR3 DNA: TGTGCCTTGGACAGGGAGGTCGAAGCTTTCTTT. It yields the protein CALDREVEAFF. The complete variable domain, with remaining parts taken from reference TRBV30 and TRBJ1-1, reads SQTIHQWPATLVQPVGSPLSLECTVEGTSNPNLYWYRQAAGRGLQLLFYSVGIGQISSEVPQNLSASRPQDRQFILSSKKLLLSDSGFYLCALDREVEAFFGQGTRLTVV.